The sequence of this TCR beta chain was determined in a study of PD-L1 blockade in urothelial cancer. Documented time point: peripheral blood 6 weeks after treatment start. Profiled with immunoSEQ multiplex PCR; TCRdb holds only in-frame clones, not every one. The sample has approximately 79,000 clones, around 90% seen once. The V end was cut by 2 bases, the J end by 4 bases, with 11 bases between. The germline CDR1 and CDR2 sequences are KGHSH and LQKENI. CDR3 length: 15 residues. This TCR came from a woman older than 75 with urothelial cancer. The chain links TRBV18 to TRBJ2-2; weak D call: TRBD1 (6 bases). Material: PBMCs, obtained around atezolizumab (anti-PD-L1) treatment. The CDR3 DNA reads TGTGCCAGCTCACCAGTGGACAGTCTCACCGGGGAGCTGTTTTTT. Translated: CASSPVDSLTGELFF.